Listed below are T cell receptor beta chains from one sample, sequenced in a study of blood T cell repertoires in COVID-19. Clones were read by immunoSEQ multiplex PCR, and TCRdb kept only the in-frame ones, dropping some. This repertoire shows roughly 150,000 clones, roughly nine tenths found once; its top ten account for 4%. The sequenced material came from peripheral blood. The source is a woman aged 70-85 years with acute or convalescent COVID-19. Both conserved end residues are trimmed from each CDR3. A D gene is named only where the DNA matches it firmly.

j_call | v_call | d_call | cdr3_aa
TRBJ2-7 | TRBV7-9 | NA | ASSSSGNHEQY
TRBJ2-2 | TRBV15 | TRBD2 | ATSRSTGGPGELF
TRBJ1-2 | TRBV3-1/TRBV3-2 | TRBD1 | ASSQNLLTGGWGYT
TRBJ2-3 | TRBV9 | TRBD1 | ASSIYGTGPSSTDTQY
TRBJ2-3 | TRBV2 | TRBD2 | ASRPGLAGDTDTQY
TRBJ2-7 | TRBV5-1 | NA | ASSLAIHSYEQY
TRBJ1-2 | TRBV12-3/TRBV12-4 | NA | ASSPDRRYGYT
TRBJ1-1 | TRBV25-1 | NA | ASSEYGSWGEAF
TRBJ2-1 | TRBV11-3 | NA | ASSLERNEQF
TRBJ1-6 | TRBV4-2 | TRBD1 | ASSQEGGTGTSPLH
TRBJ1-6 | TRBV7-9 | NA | ASSPSGGGDNSPLH
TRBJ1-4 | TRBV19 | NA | ASKGTPSSRGLF
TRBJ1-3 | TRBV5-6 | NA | ASSLTLTDGNTIY
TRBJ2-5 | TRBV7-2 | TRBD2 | ASSLSPRGAGLETQY
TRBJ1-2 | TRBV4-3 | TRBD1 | ASSPKTGSGYGYT
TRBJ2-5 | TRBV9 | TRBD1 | ASSWGQGEETQY
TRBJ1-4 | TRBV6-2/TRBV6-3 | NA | ASSSGTLDAEKLF
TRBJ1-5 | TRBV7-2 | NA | ASSLAGRGHLSNQPQH
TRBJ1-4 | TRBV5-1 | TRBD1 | ASSLARQGTATNEKLF
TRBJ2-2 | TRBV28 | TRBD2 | ASSFVPPGLAGLRGNTGELF
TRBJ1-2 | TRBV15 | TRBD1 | ATTRDRGSFGYT
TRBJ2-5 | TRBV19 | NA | ASSGYQETQY
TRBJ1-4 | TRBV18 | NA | ASRRGQGQEKLF
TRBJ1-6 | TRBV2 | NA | ASSNQGYSPLH
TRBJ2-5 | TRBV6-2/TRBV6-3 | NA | ASSWNYETQY
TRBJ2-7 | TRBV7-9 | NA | ASSLGMGPEQY
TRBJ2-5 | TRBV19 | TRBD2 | ASKLAGVETQY
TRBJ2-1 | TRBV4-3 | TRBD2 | ASSHSGAGGNEQF
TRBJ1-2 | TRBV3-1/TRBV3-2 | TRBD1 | ASSQGQGSGYT